A selection of T cell receptor beta chains follows, all from one sample in a study of CD8 T cell repertoires and HIV-1 epitope variants. TCRdb's table, derived via immunoSEQ multiplex PCR, lists solely in-frame clones and lacks some. Among about 4,400 clones, about 63% were seen once, and the ten largest hold 40% to 45%. Their specific antigens are unknown. Sequencing used cultured CD8+ T cells derived from PBMCs. These TCRs come from a male donor with HIV. CDR3s include the opening cysteine and the closing phenylalanine or tryptophan. The D gene is left open where the match is weak. The size field is filled for only some rows; it gives once, few, many or a size class.

cdr3_nt cdr3_aa clone_size j_call d_call cdr3_length v_call
TGTGCCAGCAGCCCAGGGACAGGTTTAAGACTGATGGCTTTCTTT CASSPGTGLRLMAFF - TRBJ1-1 TRBD1 15 TRBV5-6
TGTGCCAGCAGTCTTCAGGCGGGGGGGAATGAGCAGTTCTTC CASSLQAGGNEQFF - TRBJ2-1 TRBD2 14 TRBV27
TGTGCCAGCAGACTCTTAGGGGCAGATACGCAGTATTTT CASRLLGADTQYF - TRBJ2-3 - 13 TRBV2
TGCGCCAGCAGCCGTACCCTAGCGGGAGTTGGGTTGAATGAGCAGTTCTTC CASSRTLAGVGLNEQFF - TRBJ2-1 TRBD2 17 TRBV5-1
TGCAGCGTTGAAGCCCCTGGGGTAGAGACCCAGTACTTC CSVEAPGVETQYF - TRBJ2-5 - 13 TRBV29-1
TGTGCCAGCAGTGTTGGACAGGGGCCCTTAGGCTACACCTTC CASSVGQGPLGYTF - TRBJ1-2 TRBD1 14 TRBV6-5
TGTGCCAGCAGTTCCCCCGGGACAGGGGTGATTTCCACTGAAGCTTTCTTT CASSSPGTGVISTEAFF hyperexpanded TRBJ1-1 TRBD1 17 TRBV28
TGCGCCAGCGGAGGAGCTAGCGGGGGTTCCTACAATGAGCAGTTCTTC CASGGASGGSYNEQFF - TRBJ2-1 TRBD2 16 TRBV5-1
TGTGCCAGCAGCTCTATCCAAAATCAGCAGTTCTTC CASSSIQNQQFF - TRBJ2-1 - 12 TRBV5-6
TGTGCCAGCAGTTTAGGGTCCGAGCAGTACTTC CASSLGSEQYF few TRBJ2-7 - 11 TRBV28
TGCGCCAGCAGCCAAGGGACAGCCGAAGCTTTCTTT CASSQGTAEAFF - TRBJ1-1 - 12 TRBV4-1
TGTGCCAGCAGCTCCGCCCAGGGGGAGGATACGCAGTATTTT CASSSAQGEDTQYF - TRBJ2-3 TRBD1 14 TRBV5-4
TGTGCCAGCAGCGTAAAGACAGGGAGCTCCTACAATGAGCAGTTCTTC CASSVKTGSSYNEQFF - TRBJ2-1 TRBD1 16 TRBV2
TGTGCCACCAGCAGACCGTACAATGAGCAGTTCTTC CATSRPYNEQFF - TRBJ2-1 - 12 TRBV15
TGTGCCAGCAGCCCTTGGCCGGTAGAATTGGACTATGGCTACACCTTC CASSPWPVELDYGYTF large TRBJ1-2 - 16 TRBV5-6
TGTGCCAGCATGCCCGCCGGGGTAGGCACAGATACGCAGTATTTT CASMPAGVGTDTQYF - TRBJ2-3 - 15 TRBV7-9
TGTGCCAGCAGCAGCGACAGGAGTTACGAGCAGTACTTC CASSSDRSYEQYF - TRBJ2-7 - 13 TRBV5-6
TGTGCCAGCAGCCCGTCGACCGCGAGCTCCTACGAGCAGTACTTC CASSPSTASSYEQYF - TRBJ2-7 - 15 TRBV27
TGTGCCACCAGCAGTGAAAGACAGGGGATCGCTGAAGCTTTCTTT CATSSERQGIAEAFF - TRBJ1-1 TRBD1 15 TRBV15
TGCGCCAGCAGCCCAAATTGGGACAGGGAGGGAAAACTGTTTTTT CASSPNWDREGKLFF - TRBJ1-4 TRBD1 15 TRBV4-3
TGTGCCAGCAGCCTTGGGACAGGGAACACCGGGGAGCTGTTTTTT CASSLGTGNTGELFF - TRBJ2-2 TRBD1 15 TRBV5-4
TGTGCCACCAGCAGATCACGGACCCTGAACACTGAAGCTTTCTTT CATSRSRTLNTEAFF - TRBJ1-1 - 15 TRBV15
TGCGCCAGCAGCCCCCCCAATACTGAAGCTTTCTTT CASSPPNTEAFF once TRBJ1-1 - 12 TRBV5-1
TGTGCCAGCAGCGTCGTCCGGGACAGGGTCAACGAGCAGTACTTC CASSVVRDRVNEQYF - TRBJ2-7 TRBD1 15 TRBV5-6
TGTGCCAGCAGTTTATTGTCCAGAGACCTTTACAATGAGCAGTTCTTC CASSLLSRDLYNEQFF - TRBJ2-1 - 16 TRBV27
TGTGCCAGCAGCTTTACAGGGGGCCAGGACTACGAGCAGTACTTC CASSFTGGQDYEQYF - TRBJ2-7 TRBD1 15 TRBV7-9